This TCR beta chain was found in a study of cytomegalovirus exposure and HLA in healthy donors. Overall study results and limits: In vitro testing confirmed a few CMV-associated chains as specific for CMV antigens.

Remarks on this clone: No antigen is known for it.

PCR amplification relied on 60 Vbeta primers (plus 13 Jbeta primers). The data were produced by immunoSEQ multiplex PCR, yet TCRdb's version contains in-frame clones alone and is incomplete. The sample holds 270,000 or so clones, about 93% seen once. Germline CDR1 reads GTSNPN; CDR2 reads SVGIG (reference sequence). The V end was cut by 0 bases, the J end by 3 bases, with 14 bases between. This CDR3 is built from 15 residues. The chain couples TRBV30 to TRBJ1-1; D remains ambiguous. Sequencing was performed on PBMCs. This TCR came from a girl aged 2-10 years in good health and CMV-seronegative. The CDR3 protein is CAWSVGRTWDTEAFF. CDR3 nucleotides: TGTGCCTGGAGTGTAGGCCGGACTTGGGACACTGAAGCTTTCTTT.